The table lists the clone carrying this TCR beta chain with a count of one. Its antigen remains unidentified. Investigators performed immunoSEQ version v3.0 at survey level. Sequenced by immunoSEQ multiplex PCR; TCRdb stores in-frame clones only, minus some. The repertoire includes about 36,000 clones, 75% to 90% of them detected once, and 10% to 13% sits in the top ten. The sample originates from a study of long-term antiretroviral therapy in people with HIV. Overall study: The earliest samples came about a decade before the 2015 immediate-ART recommendation. Whole-study findings and limits: All time points showed a repertoire dominated by clones expanded before ART. Repertoires in HIV (unlike those of controls) had narrower CDR3 length ranges.

This CDR3 region has 16 residues. The germline V gene encodes CDR1 LNHNV and CDR2 YYDKDF (reference sequence). The J segment lost 1 base and the V segment lost 0 bases, leaving 2 bases of the junction unmatched. This chain uses TRBV15 with TRBJ2-2; 7 nucleotides match TRBD2. The material sequenced was unsorted PBMCs, taken 2.2 years after starting antiretroviral therapy. This receptor was obtained from a man between 18 and 29 years old with HIV. CDR3 sequence reads: CATSRDASGNTGELFF. The CDR3 nucleotides are TGTGCCACCAGCAGAGACGCTAGCGGGAACACCGGGGAGCTGTTTTTT.